This note documents a single T cell receptor (beta chain) sequence. There are a few counts of this clonotype. Its antigen target is currently unknown. The record has no base qualities; no much larger clone is one base away. The sample's treatment or condition label, decoded: live attenuated yellow fever vaccine strain. At each blood-draw timepoint, two biological replicates of bulk PBMCs were collected. PBMCs were isolated from peripheral blood using a standard Ficoll-Paque protocol. RNA was extracted with TriZol from bulk PBMCs, CD4 and CD8 fractions, and dextramer-positive and dextramer-negative fractions. This specimen belongs to a study of T cells after yellow fever vaccination (dated by TCRdb to between 2019 and 2020). At the level of the whole study: The SMART-Seq v4 Ultra Low Input RNA kit was used to prepare libraries from fractions with low cell numbers. To follow T-cell clones before and after both primary and booster YFV17D yellow fever vaccination, bulk TCR alpha and beta repertoires underwent longitudinal sequencing. Two healthy male donors made up the cohort, one aged 18 to 29 years and the other aged 30 to 40 years. Bulk PBMC replicates and cell subsets were isolated from blood drawn at multiple timepoints before and after both primary and secondary immunization.

TCR cDNA was synthesized by 5'RACE template switching, through which a universal primer site and unique molecular identifiers were introduced. Priming of cDNA synthesis was performed from both the TCR alpha and TCR beta constant segments. Libraries were amplified in two PCR steps, with sample barcodes and sequencing adapters added in the second step. Sequencing of libraries was done on Illumina HiSeq 2500 (2x100 bp) or NovaSeq (2x150 bp). The study's processing was this. MIGEC handled demultiplexing of reads and collapsing into UMI consensus sequences, while MiXCR performed V(D)J alignment. Using edgeR on replicate PBMC samples, clonotypes were called vaccine-responding if FDR was below 0.01 and the log2 fold change was above 5 up to day 15. Each bulk clonotype received a CD4 or CD8 identity based on whether the sequenced CD4 or CD8 repertoire contained that clonotype at higher abundance. TCRdb reanalyzed the raw reads on its own, using fastp at Q25 for trimming and MiXCR for clone calling, and kept in-frame beta chains. Duplicate CDR3 protein sequences are folded into a single record with the most common DNA and genes. What appears here as the V and J calls and clone size reflects TCRdb's work, not the paper's. The sample includes hundreds of thousands of distinct CDR3 sequences, with approximately 13% observed a single time. More than 12% of the sample rests with the top ten.

Trimmed from V: 6 bases; trimmed from J: 2 bases; junction bases lacking a gene match: 18. Including the terminal cysteine and phenylalanine, the CDR3 comprises 19 residues. The entry retains the CDR3 DNA only, 57 bases that are in frame from base 1. According to the germline V gene, CDR1 reads SGHAT and CDR2 reads FQNNGV. Broad study findings and their caveats: Because the study included only two donors, the extent to which the findings can be generalized is limited. FACS-sorted repertoires could contain abundant contaminating clonotypes from the bulk population, so computational filtering was required. Most clones expanded after primary vaccination were re-detected after the booster (almost 98% of CD4 and around 88% of CD8), suggesting broad memory maintenance. A small fraction of clonotypes showed up in both the CD4 and CD8 compartments, probably as a result of convergent recombination. The secondary T-cell response was found to be weaker but faster than the primary response, with a peak reached on day 5 rather than on day 15.

The starting material was PBMCs, obtained on the day of the yellow fever booster vaccination. Recombination joined TRBV11-2 with TRBJ2-3; 9 central nucleotides agree with TRBD2. The TCR sequence derives from a man aged 30 to 45 who received the YFV17D yellow fever vaccine. The CDR3 sequence is CASSIEGLAFEINTDTQYF. The sequenced DNA is TGTGCCAGCAGTATAGAAGGACTAGCGTTTGAGATCAACACAGATACGCAGTATTTT.